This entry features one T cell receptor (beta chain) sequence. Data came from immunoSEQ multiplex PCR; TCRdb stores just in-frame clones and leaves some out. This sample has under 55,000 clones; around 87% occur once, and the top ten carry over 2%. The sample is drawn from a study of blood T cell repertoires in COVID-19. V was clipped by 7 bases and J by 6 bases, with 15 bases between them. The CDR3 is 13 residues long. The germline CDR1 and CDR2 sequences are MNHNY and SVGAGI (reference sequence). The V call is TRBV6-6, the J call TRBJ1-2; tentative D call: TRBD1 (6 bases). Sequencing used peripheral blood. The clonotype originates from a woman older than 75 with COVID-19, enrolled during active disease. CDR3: CASTLTGKDGYTF. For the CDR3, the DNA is TGTGCCAGCACCCTCACAGGGAAGGATGGCTACACCTTC.